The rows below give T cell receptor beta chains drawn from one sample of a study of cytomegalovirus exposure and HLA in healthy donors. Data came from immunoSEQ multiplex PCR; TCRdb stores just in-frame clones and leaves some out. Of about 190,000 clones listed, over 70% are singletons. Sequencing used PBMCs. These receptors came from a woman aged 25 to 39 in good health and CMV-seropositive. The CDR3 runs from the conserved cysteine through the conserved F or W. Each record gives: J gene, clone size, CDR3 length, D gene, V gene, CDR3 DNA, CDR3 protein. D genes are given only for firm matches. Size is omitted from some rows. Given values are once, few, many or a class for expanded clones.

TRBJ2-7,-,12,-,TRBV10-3,TGTGCCATCAGTGAGAGTACCTACGAGCAGTACTTC,CAISESTYEQYF
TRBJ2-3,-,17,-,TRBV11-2,TGTGCCAGCAGGGGTGGGGCACTAGCCTACGAAATAGGTACGCAGTATTTT,CASRGGALAYEIGTQYF
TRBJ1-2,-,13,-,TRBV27,TGTGCCAGCAGTCAGGGGTACAACTATGGCTACACCTTC,CASSQGYNYGYTF
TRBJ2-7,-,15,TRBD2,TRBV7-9,TGTGCCAGCAGCCCAGGACTAGCGGGAGGGAACGAGCAGTCCTTC,CASSPGLAGGNEQSF
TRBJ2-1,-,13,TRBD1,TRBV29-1,TGCAGCGTTGACGCGGACAGGGGCGATGAGCAGTTCTTC,CSVDADRGDEQFF
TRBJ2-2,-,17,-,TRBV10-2,TGCGCCAGCAGTGAGTCGATCCAGGGGAAGAACACCGGGGAGCTGTTTTTT,CASSESIQGKNTGELFF
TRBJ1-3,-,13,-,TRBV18,TGTGCCAGCTCACTCAGAGACAGAAACACCATATATTTT,CASSLRDRNTIYF
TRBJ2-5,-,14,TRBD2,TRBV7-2,TGTGCCAGCAGCCCAGCGGGAGCGGGTGAGACCCAGTACTTC,CASSPAGAGETQYF
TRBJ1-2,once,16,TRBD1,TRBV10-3,TGTGCCATCAGTGACCCGAGACAGGGCTCTAACTATGGCTACACCTTC,CAISDPRQGSNYGYTF
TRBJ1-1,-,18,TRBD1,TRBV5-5,TGTGCCAGCAGCACCACGGGACAGGGGATCGGCGGGAGCACTGAAGCTTTCTTT,CASSTTGQGIGGSTEAFF
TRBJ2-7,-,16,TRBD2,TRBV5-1,TGCGCCAGCAGCTTGGGGGGTACGGGAGGATCCTACGAGCAGTACTTC,CASSLGGTGGSYEQYF
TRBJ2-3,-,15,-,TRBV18,TGTGCCAGCTCACCAATGGCGGGCAGCACAGATACGCAGTATTTT,CASSPMAGSTDTQYF
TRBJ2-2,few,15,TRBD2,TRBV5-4,TGTGCCAGCAGCTTAGCGGGAGTAAACACCGGGGAGCTGTTTTTT,CASSLAGVNTGELFF
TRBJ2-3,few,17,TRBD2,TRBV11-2,TGTGCCAGCAGCTCGTTCGCCGGGACTAGCGGGATAGATACGCAGTATTTT,CASSSFAGTSGIDTQYF
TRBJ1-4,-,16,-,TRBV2,TGTGCCAGCAGTAGCCGGAGAGCCTCAACTAATGAAAAACTGTTTTTT,CASSSRRASTNEKLFF
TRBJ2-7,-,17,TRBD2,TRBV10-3,TGTGCCATCAGTGAGCGGGAAGGGAAGACTAGCGGGAGAGAGCAGTACTTC,CAISEREGKTSGREQYF
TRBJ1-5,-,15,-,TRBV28,TGTGCCAGCAGTCCCTCCCGGGGGTTTAAGGTGCCCCAGCATTTT,CASSPSRGFKVPQHF
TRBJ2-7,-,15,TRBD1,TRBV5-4,TGTGCCAGCAGCCCCACCGGGACAGGGGGCGGCGAGCAGTACTTC,CASSPTGTGGGEQYF
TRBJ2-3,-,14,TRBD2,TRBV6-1,TGTGCCAGCAGCGGGGGGGTGTCCACAGATACGCAGTATTTT,CASSGGVSTDTQYF
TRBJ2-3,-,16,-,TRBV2,TGTGCCAGCTCACCCGTAGCCCCCCGTCGCACAGATACGCAGTATTTT,CASSPVAPRRTDTQYF
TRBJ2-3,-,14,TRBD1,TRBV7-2,TGTGCCAGCAGCCCCGGACAGGGGCAGGGTACGCAGTATTTT,CASSPGQGQGTQYF
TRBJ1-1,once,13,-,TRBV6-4,TGTGCCAGCAGGCGGGCGTTGAACACTGAAGCTTTCTTT,CASRRALNTEAFF
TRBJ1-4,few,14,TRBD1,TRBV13,TGTGCCAGCAGCTCGACAGGGGGCAGTGAAAAACTGTTTTTT,CASSSTGGSEKLFF
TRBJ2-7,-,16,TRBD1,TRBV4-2,TGTGCCAGCAGCCTTCCTGGAGGACAGGGGGCCGGTGAGCAGTACTTC,CASSLPGGQGAGEQYF
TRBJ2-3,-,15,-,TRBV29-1,TGCAGCGTTGAAGGTGCAGGGGCTAGCACAGATACGCAGTATTTT,CSVEGAGASTDTQYF
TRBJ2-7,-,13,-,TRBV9,TGTGCCAGCAGCGCTTCGCCAGGGATCGAGCAGTACTTC,CASSASPGIEQYF
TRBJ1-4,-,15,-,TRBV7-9,TGTTCCAGCATCCTTGGGGGCGAGACTAATGAAAAACTGTTTTTT,CSSILGGETNEKLFF
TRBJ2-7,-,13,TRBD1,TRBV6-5,TGTGCCAGCAGGATGACAGGGACCTACGAGCAGTACTTC,CASRMTGTYEQYF
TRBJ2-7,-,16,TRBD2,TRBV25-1,TGTGCCAGCAGTGAATTAGGGAGCGGGAGAAGCGACGAGCAGTACTTC,CASSELGSGRSDEQYF
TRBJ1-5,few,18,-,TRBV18,TGTGCCAGCTCACCACTGAGGACACCCAATTATAGCAATCAGCCCCAGCATTTT,CASSPLRTPNYSNQPQHF
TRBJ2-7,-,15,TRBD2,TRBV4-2,TGTGCCAGCAGCCAAGACGGGGGAGGGGTCTACGAGCAGTACTTC,CASSQDGGGVYEQYF
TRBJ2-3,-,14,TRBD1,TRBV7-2,TGTGCCAGCAGCTTAAGTGGGGGACAGTATACGCAGTATTTT,CASSLSGGQYTQYF
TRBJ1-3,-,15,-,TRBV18,TGTGCCAGCTCACCGATAGACATCTCTGGAAACACCATATATTTT,CASSPIDISGNTIYF